This record concerns one T cell receptor (beta chain) sequence. What it recognizes is unknown. In germline, CDR1 is ENHRY, CDR2 SYGVKD. This CDR3 has 13 amino acids. V shed 5 bases and J shed 7 bases, with 12 bases lying between them. The data were obtained in a study of human T cells and chemical hapten exposure. Notes on the study in general: Controls had significantly fewer large CDR3 similarity clusters than were formed by expanded TCRs.

Single cDNA molecules in the library carried unique molecular identifiers attached during preparation. The authors' processing: A typical sample had roughly 87,000 TCRs, with about 23,224 to 700,000 overall. TCRdb used MiXCR to reprocess the RACE reads, holding one entry per CDR3 protein. The V and J calls shown here were made by TCRdb, not taken from the authors' results. The sample carries just over 95,000 distinct CDR3 sequences, 25% to 30% recorded once. As to time point: patch test 3, about 24 weeks after DPC sensitization. As to treatment: therapeutic diphenylcyclopropenone sensitization with weekly scalp DPC.

The chain carries TRBV10-3 and TRBJ1-5; D is uncertain. This clonotype was sampled from a middle-aged man with alopecia areata. Some clones in this sample may be carry-over from other donors' samples. Sample: whole blood, taken in connection with sensitization to the hapten diphenylcyclopropenone (DPC). The CDR3 region is CAISINKGQPQHF. DNA for the CDR3: TGTGCCATCAGTATTAATAAGGGCCAGCCCCAGCATTTT.